This TCR beta chain was obtained from a study of OX40 agonist ivuxolimab in advanced cancers. At the level of the study: Patients with prior anti-PD-1, anti-PD-L1 or anti-CTLA-4 therapy were eligible; less than 50% had some.

Repertoires were generated with immunoSEQ multiplex PCR, while TCRdb's copy carries only in-frame clones and drops some. The table records approximately 49,000 clones, about 85% of them present only once. The CDR3 length is 14 residues. The V and J ends lost 1 base and 2 bases, in that order; junction bases with no gene match: 2. Germline CDR1 reads SQVTM; CDR2 reads ANQGSEA. Sequences were derived from CD4+ or CD8+ T cells sorted from blood, sampled in a trial of the OX40 agonist ivuxolimab. The chain employs TRBV29-1 and TRBJ2-3; 8 bases match TRBD1. The clonotype was recovered from an adult with an advanced solid tumor such as melanoma, head and neck, liver or kidney cancer. CDR3: CSVEGTGFTDTQYF. The CDR3 nucleotides read TGCAGCGTTGAAGGGACAGGGTTCACAGATACGCAGTATTTT.